One and the same sample provided the 7 T cell receptor beta chains below, sequenced in a study of human T cells and chemical hapten exposure. Time point described: pre-sensitization, week 0. As to treatment: therapeutic diphenylcyclopropenone sensitization with weekly scalp DPC. MiXCR, applied by TCRdb to the RACE reads, yields one record per CDR3 protein. The sample lists 150,000 to 200,000 distinct CDR3 sequences; approximately 31% were seen once. The starting material was whole blood, obtained in connection with sensitization to the hapten diphenylcyclopropenone (DPC). These receptors were obtained from a woman in her thirties with alopecia areata. Some clones in this sample may be carry-over from other donors' samples.

This clonotype showed up just a few times. This chain uses TRBV29-1 with TRBJ2-1; TRBD2 matches 8 bases. V was pared by 3 bases and J by 9 bases, with 10 bases of the junction left unmatched. The length of the CDR3 is 14 residues. From germline, CDR1 is SQVTM and CDR2 ANQGSEA. CDR3 DNA: TGCAGCGTTGATTTCGGGGGGGCCCTAGGTGAGCAGTTCTTC. Its translation: CSVDFGGALGEQFF.

This clonotype has only a few counts. CDR3 sequence: CASHSRLAENTGELFF. The CDR3, as DNA: TGTGCCTCCCATTCCAGACTAGCGGAGAACACCGGGGAGCTGTTTTTT. The V gene is TRBV28, the J gene TRBJ2-2, with 9 bases that match TRBD2. The V gene end was trimmed by 11 bases and the J gene end by 1 base; junction bases not matched to a gene: 11. CDR1 is MDHEN and CDR2 is SYDVKM in the germline V gene. The CDR3 is 16 amino acids.

This clonotype was picked up a small number of times. The chain joins TRBV28 to TRBJ1-1; D is possibly TRBD1 (5 bases). Per the germline V gene, CDR1 is MDHEN and CDR2 is SYDVKM. The CDR3 consists of 12 residues. Trimming took 3 bases from V and 6 from J, leaving 8 bases between them. The CDR3 region is CASSFSGAEAFF. Written as DNA, the CDR3 is TGTGCCAGCAGTTTCTCGGGGGCTGAAGCTTTCTTT.

J is TRBJ1-1 and V is TRBV5-1, with a weak D call TRBD1 (6 bases). CDR3 length equals 15 residues. Trimming took off 4 bases at V and 0 bases at J, with 13 bases between the two ends. The germline V gene has CDR1 SGHRS and CDR2 YFSETQ. For the CDR3, the DNA is TGCGCCAGCAGCGGATCCACAGGGCTGAACACTGAAGCTTTCTTT. It encodes CASSGSTGLNTEAFF. Supplemented by reference TRBV5-1 and TRBJ1-1, the full variable domain reads KAGVTQTPRYLIKTRGQQVTLSCSPISGHRSVSWYQQTPGQGLQFLFEYFSETQRNKGNFPGRFSGRQFSNSRSEMNVSTLELGDSALYLCASSGSTGLNTEAFFGQGTRLTVV.

The rearrangement joins TRBV14 to TRBJ2-1; 8 bases fit TRBD2. Trimming removed 4 bases from V and 9 bases from J; junction bases left unmatched: 11. CDR1 is SGHDN, CDR2 FVKESK, per germline. The CDR3 length is 15 residues. CDR3 loop: CASSRPGGAPFEQFF. The CDR3 region has the DNA TGTGCCAGCAGCCGACCGGGAGGGGCCCCTTTTGAGCAGTTCTTC. Using reference TRBV14 and TRBJ2-1 for the parts outside the CDR3, the full variable domain is EAGVTQFPSHSVIEKGQTVTLRCDPISGHDNLYWYRRVMGKEIKFLLHFVKESKQDESGMPNNRFLAERTGGTYSTLKVQPAELEDSGVYFCASSRPGGAPFEQFFGPGTRLTVL.

This clonotype showed up just a few times. This chain joins TRBV10-2 and TRBJ2-3, with 7 positions matching TRBD2. The V segment lost 3 bases and the J segment 2 bases; nucleotides outside the gene matches: 5. The CDR3 runs to 15 residues. Germline V gene data show CDR1 as WSHSY and CDR2 as SAAADI. For the CDR3, the DNA is TGCGCCAGCAGTGACCCCCTAGCGGCCACAGATACGCAGTATTTT. Its protein is CASSDPLAATDTQYF.

The CDR3 is CASSVGGQSNQPQHF. CDR3 DNA sequence: TGTGCCAGCAGCGTAGGGGGACAGAGCAATCAGCCCCAGCATTTT. The V and J genes are TRBV9 and TRBJ1-5, with 7 bases lining up with TRBD1. This CDR3 contains 15 residues. V trimming: 0 bases; J trimming: 1 base; junction bases outside the gene matches: 1. CDR1 and CDR2 (germline): SGDLS, YYNGEE. The variable domain in full, completed from reference TRBV9 and TRBJ1-5, reads DSGVTQTPKHLITATGQRVTLRCSPRSGDLSVYWYQQSLDQGLQFLIQYYNGEERAKGNILERFSAQQFPDLHSELNLSSLELGDSALYFCASSVGGQSNQPQHFGDGTRLSIL.